This TCR beta chain was sequenced for a study of cytomegalovirus exposure and HLA in healthy donors. It was with 60 Vbeta and 13 Jbeta primers that the PCR ran. The protocol was immunoSEQ multiplex PCR, while the TCRdb copy is restricted to in-frame clones and leaves out a portion. The table lists about 160,000 clones, about 80% of them singletons. Regarding the study as a whole: Across HLA loci, a later analysis found differing TCR association rates, with DRB1 most and HLA-C fewest. HLA alleles were associated with fewer than 20,000 TCR beta sequences in a later analysis at 0.05 false discovery rate. Analyzed later, most CMV-associated TCR beta chains appeared HLA-restricted.

The length of the CDR3 is 13 residues. CDR1 SGHRS and CDR2 YFSETQ come from the germline V gene. Between the trimmed V and J ends, which lost 2 bases and 8 bases, there was a span of 13 bases. With regard to this clone: Its antigen is unidentified.

This receptor was taken from a female donor in good health and CMV-seronegative. The sample taken for sequencing was PBMCs. This chain connects TRBV5-1 to TRBJ1-2; D unclear. CDR3 amino acids: CASSFAAARGYTF. For the CDR3, the DNA is TGCGCCAGCAGCTTCGCAGCGGCGCGGGGCTACACCTTC.